The source of this TCR beta chain is a study of T cell responses to AZD1222 COVID-19 vaccine. Method: immunoSEQ multiplex PCR; TCRdb's copy keeps in-frame clones and lacks some. The data contain about 150,000 clones, around 86% of them singletons. Study-wide points: Vaccine-related CD4 TCRs covered spike, predominating at 160-218 and 743-854. Only five to seven AZD1222 recipients were seropositive at baseline.

As concerns this clone: As yet, its antigen is unknown.

After removal of 6 bases from V and 4 bases from J, the junction contained 3 bases not matched to a gene. This CDR3 comprises 13 residues. The chain is built from TRBV12-3 or TRBV12-4 and TRBJ2-3, with 8 bases aligning to TRBD2. The sample here was peripheral blood, taken 28 days after the second AZD1222 dose. The source of this sequence is an adult who received the AZD1222 COVID-19 vaccine. The chain's CDR3 is CASRGGLADTQYF. The CDR3 DNA reads TGTGCCAGCAGGGGGGGACTAGCAGATACGCAGTATTTT.